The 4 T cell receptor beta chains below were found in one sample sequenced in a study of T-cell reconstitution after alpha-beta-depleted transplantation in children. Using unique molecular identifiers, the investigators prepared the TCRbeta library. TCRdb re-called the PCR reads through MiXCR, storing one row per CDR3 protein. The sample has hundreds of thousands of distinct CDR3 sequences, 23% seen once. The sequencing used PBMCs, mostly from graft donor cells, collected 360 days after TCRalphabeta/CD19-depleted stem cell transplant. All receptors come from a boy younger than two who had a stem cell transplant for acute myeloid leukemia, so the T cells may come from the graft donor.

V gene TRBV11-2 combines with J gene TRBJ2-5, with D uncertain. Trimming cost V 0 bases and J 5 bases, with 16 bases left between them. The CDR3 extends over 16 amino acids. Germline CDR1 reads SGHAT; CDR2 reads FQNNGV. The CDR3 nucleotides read TGTGCCAGCAGCTTAGATATGGCATTGGCCCTGGAGACCCAGTACTTC. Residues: CASSLDMALALETQYF.

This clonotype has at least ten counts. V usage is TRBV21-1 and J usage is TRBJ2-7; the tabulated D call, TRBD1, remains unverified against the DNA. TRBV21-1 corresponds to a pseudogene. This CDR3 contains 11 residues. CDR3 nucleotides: TGTGCCAGCCCGGACACTTACGAGCAGTACGTC. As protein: CASPDTYEQYV.

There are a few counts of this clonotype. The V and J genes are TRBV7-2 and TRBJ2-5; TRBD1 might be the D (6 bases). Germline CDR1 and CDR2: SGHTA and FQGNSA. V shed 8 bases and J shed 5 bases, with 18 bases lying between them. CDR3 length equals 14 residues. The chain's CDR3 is CASSGSIGGETQYF. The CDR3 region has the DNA TGTGCCAGCTCAGGGAGCATTGGGGGCGAGACCCAGTACTTC.

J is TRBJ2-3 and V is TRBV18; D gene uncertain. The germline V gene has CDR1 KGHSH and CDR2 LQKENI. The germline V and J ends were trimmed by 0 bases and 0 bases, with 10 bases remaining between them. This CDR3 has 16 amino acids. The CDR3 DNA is TGTGCCAGCTCACCACCGATAACAACCAGCACAGATACGCAGTATTTT. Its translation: CASSPPITTSTDTQYF.